A selection of T cell receptor beta chains follows, all from one sample in a study of cytomegalovirus exposure and HLA in healthy donors. Assay: immunoSEQ multiplex PCR; the TCRdb copy retains only in-frame clones and omits some. The sample includes 120,000 to 150,000 clones, roughly three quarters of them seen just once. Input material: PBMCs. The receptors shown here come from a woman in her forties or fifties in good health and CMV-seronegative. Each CDR3 is given with its conserved first and last residue. The D gene is left open where the match is weak. Expanded clones get a size class; other rows say once, few or many, or leave the size out.

CDR3 DNA: TGTGCCAGCAGGCGAAATCCGGGACAGGGCCGGGAAGAGACCCAGTACTTC
CDR3 protein: CASRRNPGQGREETQYF
J gene: TRBJ2-5
clone size: -
D gene: TRBD1
V gene: TRBV2

CDR3 DNA: TGTGCCAGCAGCCCATTACGGGGCACTGAAGCTTTCTTT
CDR3 protein: CASSPLRGTEAFF
J gene: TRBJ1-1
clone size: -
D gene: -
V gene: TRBV7-8

CDR3 DNA: TGTGCCTGGGGGACGGCACAGGGGGCGGGCGGCTACACCTTC
CDR3 protein: CAWGTAQGAGGYTF
J gene: TRBJ1-2
clone size: -
D gene: TRBD1
V gene: TRBV30

CDR3 DNA: TGTGCCAGCAGCTTTAGGGGGGGAGATCAGCCCCAGCATTTT
CDR3 protein: CASSFRGGDQPQHF
J gene: TRBJ1-5
clone size: -
D gene: -
V gene: TRBV7-2

CDR3 DNA: TGTGCCAGCAATCTTGGGGGCCCTTTAGGTTCACCCCTCCACTTT
CDR3 protein: CASNLGGPLGSPLHF
J gene: TRBJ1-6
clone size: -
D gene: -
V gene: TRBV2

CDR3 DNA: TGTGCCACCAGCCTACGGGGTCAGGACGAGCAGTACTTC
CDR3 protein: CATSLRGQDEQYF
J gene: TRBJ2-7
clone size: once
D gene: -
V gene: TRBV15

CDR3 DNA: TGTGCCAGCAGCTTAGCGCTCCTAGCGGGGGACCACACAGGTACGCAGTATTTT
CDR3 protein: CASSLALLAGDHTGTQYF
J gene: TRBJ2-3
clone size: once
D gene: TRBD2
V gene: TRBV7-8

CDR3 DNA: TGTGCCAGCAGTGGGGAGTGGGGCAATCAGCCCCAGCATTTT
CDR3 protein: CASSGEWGNQPQHF
J gene: TRBJ1-5
clone size: few
D gene: -
V gene: TRBV2

CDR3 DNA: TGTGCCAGCAGTGATTCAGGGGGCACAGATACGCAGTATTTT
CDR3 protein: CASSDSGGTDTQYF
J gene: TRBJ2-3
clone size: -
D gene: -
V gene: TRBV2

CDR3 DNA: TGTGCCTGGGATACAGGGATAGGCAATTCACCCCTCCACTTT
CDR3 protein: CAWDTGIGNSPLHF
J gene: TRBJ1-6
clone size: -
D gene: -
V gene: TRBV30

CDR3 DNA: TGTGCCAGCAGTTTGGGCAGAACGAATGAGCAGTTCTTC
CDR3 protein: CASSLGRTNEQFF
J gene: TRBJ2-1
clone size: -
D gene: -
V gene: TRBV28

CDR3 DNA: TGTGCCAGTAGTATAGGGGCAGTGAACACTGAAGCTTTCTTT
CDR3 protein: CASSIGAVNTEAFF
J gene: TRBJ1-1
clone size: -
D gene: -
V gene: TRBV19

CDR3 DNA: TGTGCCAGTAGTTTCCACAGGGTAGATGGAGATACGCAGTATTTT
CDR3 protein: CASSFHRVDGDTQYF
J gene: TRBJ2-3
clone size: -
D gene: -
V gene: TRBV19

CDR3 DNA: TGTGCCAGCAGCTGGACCGGGACAGCCTACGAGCAGTACTTC
CDR3 protein: CASSWTGTAYEQYF
J gene: TRBJ2-7
clone size: -
D gene: TRBD1
V gene: TRBV11-2

CDR3 DNA: TGTGCCAGCAGCTTGGAGTGGACTTCGAACACCGGGGAGCTGTTTTTT
CDR3 protein: CASSLEWTSNTGELFF
J gene: TRBJ2-2
clone size: -
D gene: -
V gene: TRBV5-5

CDR3 DNA: TGCAGCGTTTATGAACAGGGGACGCACACCCCTTACGAGCAGTACTTC
CDR3 protein: CSVYEQGTHTPYEQYF
J gene: TRBJ2-7
clone size: -
D gene: TRBD1
V gene: TRBV29-1

CDR3 DNA: TGTGCCAGCAGCCCTGAGGGGGGGCGCGGCACCGGGGAGCTGTTTTTT
CDR3 protein: CASSPEGGRGTGELFF
J gene: TRBJ2-2
clone size: few
D gene: -
V gene: TRBV9

CDR3 DNA: TGCGCCAGCAGCTCCACCCCGGGAGGCAGGCTTAATTCACCCCTCCACTTT
CDR3 protein: CASSSTPGGRLNSPLHF
J gene: TRBJ1-6
clone size: -
D gene: -
V gene: TRBV5-1

CDR3 DNA: TGTGCCAGCACCGGGACACCTAGCAATCAGCCCCAGCATTTT
CDR3 protein: CASTGTPSNQPQHF
J gene: TRBJ1-5
clone size: -
D gene: -
V gene: TRBV18

CDR3 DNA: TGTGCCAGCAGCTTAGGACCAAGGGGACAGGGGGGAGAGACCCAGTACTTC
CDR3 protein: CASSLGPRGQGGETQYF
J gene: TRBJ2-5
clone size: -
D gene: TRBD1
V gene: TRBV7-6

CDR3 DNA: TGCGCCAGCAGCTTTGGGACAGGGGCAGGAAACACCATATATTTT
CDR3 protein: CASSFGTGAGNTIYF
J gene: TRBJ1-3
clone size: once
D gene: TRBD1
V gene: TRBV5-1

CDR3 DNA: TGCGCCAGCAGCCAAGAAGGAGTCTCCTATAATTCACCCCTCCACTTT
CDR3 protein: CASSQEGVSYNSPLHF
J gene: TRBJ1-6
clone size: -
D gene: -
V gene: TRBV4-1

CDR3 DNA: TGTGCCAGCAGTTCTGATCCCGGGGGGATCGACACCGGGGAGCTGTTTTTT
CDR3 protein: CASSSDPGGIDTGELFF
J gene: TRBJ2-2
clone size: -
D gene: TRBD2
V gene: TRBV7-6

CDR3 DNA: TGTGCCATCACCTCGACTAGCGGGGGGCCGCAAGGGGCCAACGTCCTGACTTTC
CDR3 protein: CAITSTSGGPQGANVLTF
J gene: TRBJ2-6
clone size: few
D gene: TRBD2
V gene: TRBV10-3

CDR3 DNA: TGTGCCAGCAGCCCTAGCGGGCCCGGGGGTGAGCAGTTCTTC
CDR3 protein: CASSPSGPGGEQFF
J gene: TRBJ2-1
clone size: -
D gene: TRBD2
V gene: TRBV7-2

CDR3 DNA: TGTGCCAGCAGCTTTAACGGGGGTTTCAACACCGGGGAGCTGTTTTTT
CDR3 protein: CASSFNGGFNTGELFF
J gene: TRBJ2-2
clone size: -
D gene: -
V gene: TRBV7-2

CDR3 DNA: TGTGCCAGTCTTTTTCAAGAGACCCAGTACTTC
CDR3 protein: CASLFQETQYF
J gene: TRBJ2-5
clone size: -
D gene: -
V gene: TRBV7-8

CDR3 DNA: TGTGCCAGCAGTGAAGGGACAGGGGGCACTGAAGCTTTCTTT
CDR3 protein: CASSEGTGGTEAFF
J gene: TRBJ1-1
clone size: many
D gene: TRBD1
V gene: TRBV6-1

CDR3 DNA: TGTGCCAGCAGGAGGGGGACCCACTCTTACGAGCAGTACTTC
CDR3 protein: CASRRGTHSYEQYF
J gene: TRBJ2-7
clone size: -
D gene: -
V gene: TRBV6-5

CDR3 DNA: TGCGCCAGCAGCTTGGATCTGCCGACAGGGTTCTATGGCTACACCTTT
CDR3 protein: CASSLDLPTGFYGYTF
J gene: TRBJ1-2
clone size: -
D gene: TRBD1
V gene: TRBV5-1

CDR3 DNA: TGTGCCAGCAGCGGTACAGGGCAGGTGTTAACTGAAGCTTTCTTT
CDR3 protein: CASSGTGQVLTEAFF
J gene: TRBJ1-1
clone size: -
D gene: -
V gene: TRBV9

CDR3 DNA: TGTGCCAGCAGCGTGGGGGCGTGGGGTAGTGGGGAAAAACTGTTTTTT
CDR3 protein: CASSVGAWGSGEKLFF
J gene: TRBJ1-4
clone size: -
D gene: -
V gene: TRBV7-9

CDR3 DNA: TGTGCCAGCTCACCACCTATTTCCCCAGAGAACACTGAAGCTTTCTTT
CDR3 protein: CASSPPISPENTEAFF
J gene: TRBJ1-1
clone size: -
D gene: -
V gene: TRBV18

CDR3 DNA: TGTGCCAGCAGCTTCAATACAGGGTTATCTGAAGCTTTCTTT
CDR3 protein: CASSFNTGLSEAFF
J gene: TRBJ1-1
clone size: -
D gene: -
V gene: TRBV11-2

CDR3 DNA: TGTGCCTGGAAATGGCAATTGAACACTGAAGCTTTCTTT
CDR3 protein: CAWKWQLNTEAFF
J gene: TRBJ1-1
clone size: -
D gene: -
V gene: TRBV30

CDR3 DNA: TGTGCCAGTACCCTAGACGCGGTAACAAAGGTCACCGGGGAGCTGTTTTTT
CDR3 protein: CASTLDAVTKVTGELFF
J gene: TRBJ2-2
clone size: few
D gene: -
V gene: TRBV19

CDR3 DNA: TGCGCCAGCAGCTTAACGGGACAGGAGGTAGAAGGGACCCAGTACTTC
CDR3 protein: CASSLTGQEVEGTQYF
J gene: TRBJ2-5
clone size: -
D gene: TRBD1
V gene: TRBV5-1

CDR3 DNA: TGTGCCAGCAGCTTGGGACAGGGGCCTGGAAACACCATATATTTT
CDR3 protein: CASSLGQGPGNTIYF
J gene: TRBJ1-3
clone size: -
D gene: TRBD1
V gene: TRBV7-2

CDR3 DNA: TGTGCCAGCAGCCAAGTTAAGTGGCAAACCGGGGAGCTGTTTTTT
CDR3 protein: CASSQVKWQTGELFF
J gene: TRBJ2-2
clone size: -
D gene: -
V gene: TRBV7-2

CDR3 DNA: TGTGCTAGCAGCTTTAGCGGAAAAGAGACCCAGTACTTC
CDR3 protein: CASSFSGKETQYF
J gene: TRBJ2-5
clone size: few
D gene: -
V gene: TRBV7-7

CDR3 DNA: TGCGCCAGCAGCCAAGTCCGGGAGGGGGCACGGCAGCCCCAGCATTTT
CDR3 protein: CASSQVREGARQPQHF
J gene: TRBJ1-5
clone size: -
D gene: TRBD1
V gene: TRBV4-1

CDR3 DNA: TGTGCCAGCAGCACAAGAGAGACCCAGTACTTC
CDR3 protein: CASSTRETQYF
J gene: TRBJ2-5
clone size: -
D gene: -
V gene: TRBV7-2

CDR3 DNA: TGTGCCAGCAGCTTTGGGTATCGGGGGGAAAGGCAAGAGCAGTTCTTC
CDR3 protein: CASSFGYRGERQEQFF
J gene: TRBJ2-1
clone size: -
D gene: TRBD2
V gene: TRBV7-9

CDR3 DNA: TGTGCCAGCAGCCCGGGGGGGACAGACTATGGCTACACCTTC
CDR3 protein: CASSPGGTDYGYTF
J gene: TRBJ1-2
clone size: -
D gene: TRBD1
V gene: TRBV7-2

CDR3 DNA: TGCGCCAGCAGCGCGGGAGGGACAGCGAATAATTCACCCCTCCACTTT
CDR3 protein: CASSAGGTANNSPLHF
J gene: TRBJ1-6
clone size: -
D gene: TRBD1
V gene: TRBV5-1

CDR3 DNA: TGCAGCGTGGAGACAGGGTTGGGTCAGCCCCAGCATTTT
CDR3 protein: CSVETGLGQPQHF
J gene: TRBJ1-5
clone size: -
D gene: TRBD1
V gene: TRBV29-1

CDR3 DNA: TGTGCCAGCAGTTTATCCCTACCCATGGAGACCCAGTACTTC
CDR3 protein: CASSLSLPMETQYF
J gene: TRBJ2-5
clone size: few
D gene: -
V gene: TRBV28

CDR3 DNA: TGCGCCAGCAGCTTGTCCGGGGACTATGGCTACACCTTC
CDR3 protein: CASSLSGDYGYTF
J gene: TRBJ1-2
clone size: once
D gene: -
V gene: TRBV5-1

CDR3 DNA: TGTGCCAGCAGTTATGGGACAGGTTTGGATCAGCCCCAGCATTTT
CDR3 protein: CASSYGTGLDQPQHF
J gene: TRBJ1-5
clone size: -
D gene: TRBD1
V gene: TRBV6-5

CDR3 DNA: TGTGCCAGCAGCCAAAGACTAGCGGGGGGGGGAGATACGCAGTATTTT
CDR3 protein: CASSQRLAGGGDTQYF
J gene: TRBJ2-3
clone size: -
D gene: TRBD2
V gene: TRBV4-2

CDR3 DNA: TGTGCCAGCAGCCCAGGTACAGGGTCAGATACGCAGTATTTT
CDR3 protein: CASSPGTGSDTQYF
J gene: TRBJ2-3
clone size: -
D gene: -
V gene: TRBV13

CDR3 DNA: TGTGCCAGCAGTGAAAGTAGAGGCGGGGGCAATCAGCCCCAGCATTTT
CDR3 protein: CASSESRGGGNQPQHF
J gene: TRBJ1-5
clone size: -
D gene: -
V gene: TRBV2

CDR3 DNA: TGTGCCAGCAGCTTAGTTTTTAGTGAGACCCAGTACTTC
CDR3 protein: CASSLVFSETQYF
J gene: TRBJ2-5
clone size: -
D gene: -
V gene: TRBV7-2

CDR3 DNA: TGTGCCAGCAGCTTGGATCAGCAAGAGACCCAGTACTTC
CDR3 protein: CASSLDQQETQYF
J gene: TRBJ2-5
clone size: -
D gene: -
V gene: TRBV5-4

CDR3 DNA: TGTGCCAGCAGCTTAAGGGGGGGGGCCGGTTACACCGGGGAGCTGTTTTTT
CDR3 protein: CASSLRGGAGYTGELFF
J gene: TRBJ2-2
clone size: -
D gene: -
V gene: TRBV11-3